Listed here are 21 T cell receptor beta chains from one sample, sequenced in a study of T cells in Graves' hyperthyroidism and ophthalmopathy. The investigators amplified TCR beta CDR3 regions from RNA transcripts. With the HTBI primer set, the TCR CDR3 went through a first round of RT-PCR. TCRdb re-analysed the multiplex PCR reads in MiXCR, keeping a single row per CDR3 protein. Of 300,000 to 450,000 distinct CDR3 sequences listed, about 15% are singletons. The sample consisted of blood. Receptor source: a woman in her twenties or thirties with Graves' ophthalmopathy.

The chain uses TRBV12-3 or TRBV12-4 and TRBJ1-6; D unclear. Deletions cut 3 bases from V and 8 bases from J, with 5 bases between. This CDR3 has 12 residues. The CDR3 DNA sequence: TGTGCCAGCAGTTTCGGAGATTCACCCCTCCACTTT. Translated: CASSFGDSPLHF.

This clonotype has at least ten counts. The chain combines TRBV18 with TRBJ2-7; TRBD1 aligns across 7 bases. The CDR3 consists of 14 residues. Germline V CDR1 and CDR2: KGHSH, LQKENI. Trimming at V came to 3 bases and at J to 4 bases, leaving 6 bases not matched to a gene. CDR3 coding DNA: TGTGCCAGCTCACCCGGGACAGAAAAATACGAGCAGTACTTC. Translated, it gives CASSPGTEKYEQYF. Variable domain in full (rest from reference TRBV18 and TRBJ2-7): NAGVMQNPRHLVRRRGQEARLRCSPMKGHSHVYWYRQLPEEGLKFMVYLQKENIIDESGMPKERFSAEFPKEGPSILRIQQVVRGDSAAYFCASSPGTEKYEQYFGPGTRLTVT.

This clonotype was detected many times. The V gene is TRBV20-1, the J gene TRBJ2-7; D possibly corresponds to TRBD1 (8 bases). Per the germline V gene, CDR1 is DFQATT and CDR2 is SNEGSKA (reference sequence). The CDR3 is made up of 15 amino acids. Between the trimmed V and J ends, which lost 0 bases and 4 bases, there was a span of 16 bases. CDR3 region: CSARDYGQGGYEQYF. The CDR3 region has the DNA TGCAGTGCTAGAGATTACGGACAGGGAGGGTACGAGCAGTACTTC.

This clonotype has just one count. A much larger clone sits a single nucleotide away, making a read error possible. V usage is TRBV12-3 or TRBV12-4 and J usage is TRBJ1-3; D uncertain. This CDR3 comprises 14 residues. In nucleotides, the CDR3 is TGTGCCAGCAGTTTGTGGAGCTCTGGAAACACCACATATTTT. This translates into CASSLWSSGNTTYF.

This clonotype was detected many times. This chain joins TRBV12-3 or TRBV12-4 and TRBJ2-7; 14 nucleotides match TRBD2. The V gene end was trimmed by 3 bases and the J gene end by 2 bases; junction bases not matched to a gene: 3. There are 16 residues in the CDR3. This chain's CDR3 is CASSFGTSGGTYEQYF. The DNA for the CDR3 is TGTGCCAGCAGTTTCGGGACTAGCGGGGGTACCTACGAGCAGTACTTC.

CDR3 sequence (DNA): TGTGCCAGCACCTCGACGCCCTCATGGGAGACCCAGTACTTC. This codes for CASTSTPSWETQYF. The V gene is TRBV2, the J gene TRBJ2-5, with D hard to call. The CDR3 runs to 14 residues. Trimming took 7 bases from V and 5 from J, leaving 17 bases between them. CDR1 is SNHLY, CDR2 FYNNEI, per germline. The whole variable domain, filled in from reference TRBV2 and TRBJ2-5, reads EPEVTQTPSHQVTQMGQEVILRCVPISNHLYFYWYRQILGQKVEFLVSFYNNEISEKSEIFDDQFSVERPDGSNFTLKIRSTKLEDSAMYFCASTSTPSWETQYFGPGTRLLVL.

This clonotype was detected only a few times. J is TRBJ2-2 and V is TRBV28; TRBD2 aligns across 8 bases. Germline CDR1 and CDR2: MDHEN and SYDVKM. The CDR3 length is 16 residues. V was clipped by 5 bases and J by 6 bases; unmatched bases: 11. The CDR3 DNA reads TGTGCCAGCAGTCGCTACACCGGGACTAGTTCCGGGGAGCTGTTTTTT. Protein product: CASSRYTGTSSGELFF.

The rearrangement uses TRBV12-3 or TRBV12-4 and TRBJ2-7, with a weak D call TRBD1 (7 bases). The CDR3 loop spans 14 amino acids. Trimming cost V 3 bases and J 3 bases, with 12 bases left between them. The CDR3 spells CASSFPGGHYEQYF. The CDR3, as DNA: TGTGCCAGCAGTTTCCCAGGGGGGCACTACGAGCAGTACTTC.

There are many counts of this clonotype. The J gene is TRBJ2-1, the V gene TRBV28; D gene ambiguous. V was pared by 5 bases and J by 6 bases, with 5 bases between. Germline values: CDR1 MDHEN, CDR2 SYDVKM. The CDR3 totals 11 residues. The CDR3 loop is CASSRINEQFF. CDR3 sequence (DNA): TGTGCCAGCAGTCGGATCAATGAGCAGTTCTTC.

This clonotype has at least ten counts. V is TRBV20-1 and J is TRBJ1-5; D call uncertain. V lost 3 bases and J lost 7, with 25 bases in between. Looked up from germline, CDR1 is DFQATT and CDR2 is SNEGSKA (reference sequence). This CDR3 is 17 amino acids long. CDR3 in amino acids: CSASSLTARPLDQPQHF. CDR3 nucleotides: TGCAGTGCTAGTAGTCTCACAGCGCGACCGTTGGACCAGCCCCAGCATTTT.

This clonotype was counted many times. The V call is TRBV2, the J call TRBJ2-7; D is unclear. This CDR3 spans 10 amino acids. Looked up from germline, CDR1 is SNHLY and CDR2 is FYNNEI. CDR3 residues: CLFNFNQQYF. CDR3 in DNA: TGTCTTTTCAATTTCAACCAGCAGTACTTC.

In this sample, this clonotype turned up many times. V and J are TRBV30 and TRBJ1-1; no firm D call. V was trimmed by 1 base and J by 0 bases, leaving 9 bases between them. The CDR3 totals 14 residues. CDR1 and CDR2 (germline): GTSNPN, SVGIG (reference sequence). The CDR3 bases are TGTGCCTGGAGTGAAACCGGGGTGAACACTGAAGCTTTCTTT. Translating gives CAWSETGVNTEAFF.

This clonotype was picked up many times. CDR3 coding DNA: TGTGCCAGCAGTTTCCGGGACAGGGTCTTTGATGAGCAGTTCTTC. Translation: CASSFRDRVFDEQFF. This chain links TRBV12-3 or TRBV12-4 with TRBJ2-1, with 9 bases fitting TRBD1. Germline trimming cut 3 bases from V and 8 bases from J; bases unmatched to any gene: 8. The CDR3 covers 15 residues.

The sample holds many counts of this clonotype. The V and J genes are TRBV2 and TRBJ1-2; a possible D gene is TRBD1 (6 bases). V lost 6 bases and J 0 bases, leaving 11 bases between the germline ends. In germline, CDR1 is SNHLY, CDR2 FYNNEI. The CDR3 is 14 amino acids. The CDR3 sequence: CASRGRQANYGYTF. CDR3 sequence (DNA): TGTGCCAGCAGGGGGAGACAGGCTAACTATGGCTACACCTTC.

This clonotype was seen repeatedly, ten times or more. DNA for the CDR3: TGTGCCAGCACCTTCGGGACAGGCGATGAGCAGTTCTTC. This codes for CASTFGTGDEQFF. This chain connects TRBV5-8 to TRBJ2-1; 8 bases match TRBD1. The CDR3 contains 13 residues. Germline-derived CDR1 and CDR2 are SGHTS and YDEGEE. V shed 6 bases, J shed 8 bases, and the junction held 7 bases outside the gene matches.

This clonotype was recorded many times. This chain connects TRBV14 to TRBJ1-4; D remains ambiguous. The germline CDR1 and CDR2 sequences are SGHDN and FVKESK. The CDR3 spans 18 residues. V lost 0 bases, J lost 0 bases, and 14 bases lay in between. In DNA, the CDR3 is TGTGCCAGCAGCCAAGAAGCGGTTGGTTACTCAACTAATGAAAAACTGTTTTTT. This sequence encodes CASSQEAVGYSTNEKLFF.

A note on this clonotype: Being one base from a much bigger clone, this may be a read error. The rearrangement joins TRBV20-1 to TRBJ2-5, with D possibly matching TRBD2 (6 bases). Germline-derived CDR1 and CDR2 are DFQATT and SNEGSKA (reference sequence). The germline V and J ends were trimmed by 3 bases and 4 bases, with 15 bases remaining between them. This CDR3 contains 14 residues. DNA of the CDR3: TGCAGTGCTAGGGGGCTAGCGTGGATAGAGACCCAGTACTTC. Its protein product is CSARGLAWIETQYF.

Ten or more counts support this clonotype. This chain uses TRBV12-3 or TRBV12-4 with TRBJ1-4; the D gene is possibly TRBD1 (5 bases). The germline V and J ends were trimmed by 1 base and 6 bases, with 12 bases remaining between them. This CDR3 has 15 residues. CDR3 in DNA: TGTGCCAGCAGTTTAGGAGGGGTTTTCGATGAAAAACTGTTTTTT. It is translated as CASSLGGVFDEKLFF.

This clonotype was recorded at least ten times. The V gene is TRBV28, the J gene TRBJ1-4; D is ambiguous. V dropped 2 bases and J dropped 8 bases, with 15 bases sitting between them. Germline V lookup: CDR1 MDHEN, CDR2 SYDVKM. The CDR3 has 15 amino acids. CDR3 loop: CASSLAGRSGEKLFF. CDR3 nucleotides: TGTGCCAGCAGTTTAGCGGGCAGGTCTGGGGAAAAACTGTTTTTT.

This clonotype was seen many times. A junction boundary mismatches the germline segment, possibly from a read error. The chain uses TRBV30 and TRBJ1-6; no reliable D call. The CDR3 sequence is 12 residues long. Germline V gene lookup returns CDR1 GTSNPN and CDR2 SVGIG (reference sequence). The CDR3 nucleotides read TGTGCCTGGAGTGTACGACACTCACTCCTCCACTTT. Residues: CAWSVRHSLLHF.

This clonotype was picked up many times. The V call is TRBV27, the J call TRBJ2-1; perhaps TRBD1 as D (6 bases). This CDR3 contains 13 residues. V gave up 3 bases and J gave up 7 bases, with 10 bases separating them. From germline, CDR1 is MNHEY and CDR2 SMNVEV (reference sequence). The chain's CDR3 is CASSFIRGNEQFF. Written as DNA, the CDR3 is TGTGCCAGCAGTTTCATAAGGGGGAATGAGCAGTTCTTC.